The source of this TCR beta chain is a study of monozygotic twins with inflammatory bowel disease. TCRdb re-called the 5' RACE reads, yielding one record per CDR3 amino acid sequence without DNA. This table holds more than 95,000 distinct CDR3 sequences. Germline V gene data show CDR1 as SGHVS and CDR2 as FNYEAQ. This CDR3 spans 15 amino acids. Sequencing input: blood. The chain couples TRBV7-6 to TRBJ1-4; TCRdb proposes TRBD1, but this gene call is untestable without DNA. The receptor was derived from a human donor with ulcerative colitis or Crohn's disease, or a healthy co-twin of an affected twin (not recorded which). The CDR3 sequence: CASSLGFTGGEKLFF.